This T cell receptor beta chain was identified in a study of cytomegalovirus exposure and HLA in healthy donors. In the study overall: Unique TCR beta sequences numbering 95 million to 130 million came from some 200 million T cells in an earlier analysis.

Researchers ran the PCR with 60 Vbeta and 13 Jbeta primers. Only in-frame clones appear in the TCRdb table, and some are missing; sequencing was by immunoSEQ multiplex PCR. The listing contains approximately 110,000 clones. The sequence was obtained from a man between 35 and 55 years old in good health and CMV-seronegative. The sequenced sample consisted of PBMCs.

DNA of the CDR3: TGTGCCAGCAGCTCCGACCGGGGACAAGTGGGGAGCAGTGAGCAGTTCTTC. Translated: CASSSDRGQVGSSEQFF. J is TRBJ2-1 and V is TRBV13, with a possible D match to TRBD1 (6 bases). CDR3 length: 17 amino acids. V lost 4 bases and J lost 9, with 25 bases in between. From germline, CDR1 is PRHDT and CDR2 FYEKMQ (reference sequence).